These 29 T cell receptor beta chains were all obtained from the same sample, sequenced in a study of cytomegalovirus exposure and HLA in healthy donors. The PCR was carried out with 60 Vbeta primers and 13 Jbeta primers. The data were produced by immunoSEQ multiplex PCR, yet TCRdb's version contains in-frame clones alone and is incomplete. This table lists about 160,000 clones. Source material: PBMCs. These TCRs come from a woman aged 55-70 years in good health and CMV-seronegative.

This rearrangement joins TRBV7-7 to TRBJ1-4; possibly TRBD1 for D (5 bases). V lost 1 base to trimming and J lost 4 bases, with 10 bases between them. There are 15 residues in the CDR3. Per germline, CDR1 SSHAT and CDR2 FNYEAQ (reference sequence). CDR3 DNA sequence: TGTGCCAGCAGCTTAGGAGCAGGGATTAATGAAAAACTGTTTTTT. Protein: CASSLGAGINEKLFF.

The rearrangement links TRBV7-8 to TRBJ1-5, with TRBD1 matching over 7 bases. The CDR3 covers 14 residues. The germline V gene encodes CDR1 SGHVS and CDR2 FQNEAQ. With V trimmed by 4 bases and J by 4 bases, 4 bases remained unmatched. CDR3 in DNA: TGTGCCAGCAGCTCACAGGGGAAGAATCAGCCCCAGCATTTT. Protein: CASSSQGKNQPQHF.

V usage is TRBV5-1 and J usage is TRBJ1-1; 10 nucleotides align to TRBD1. Germline V lookup: CDR1 SGHRS, CDR2 YFSETQ. Trimming removed 4 bases from V and 0 bases from J; junction bases left unmatched: 9. The CDR3 totals 17 residues. The CDR3 region is CASSRTGGGQMNTEAFF. Written as DNA, the CDR3 is TGCGCCAGCAGCCGGACAGGGGGGGGTCAAATGAACACTGAAGCTTTCTTT.

The chain recombines TRBV6-6 with TRBJ2-1, with D perhaps matching TRBD2 (7 bases). Germline lookup yields CDR1 MNHNY and CDR2 SVGAGI (reference sequence). The CDR3 runs 15 residues. Trimming shortened V by 2 bases and J by 5 bases, and 13 bases separated the two germline ends. The CDR3 coding sequence is TGTGCCAGCAGTTACAGGGGGGGCAATAACAATGAGCAGTTCTTC. The encoded protein is CASSYRGGNNNEQFF.

V gene TRBV4-2 combines with J gene TRBJ2-7, with TRBD2 matching 12 bases. V shed 5 bases, J shed 4 bases, and the junction held 9 bases outside the gene matches. CDR3 length: 16 amino acids. Germline CDR1 reads LGHNA; CDR2 reads YNFKEQ. The DNA for the CDR3 is TGTGCCAGCAGCAAGGAGACTAGCGGGAGTCCTTACGAGCAGTACTTC. Translated, it gives CASSKETSGSPYEQYF.

The J gene is TRBJ1-2, the V gene TRBV6-1, with 7 bases identical to TRBD1. Trimming at V came to 6 bases and at J to 3 bases, leaving 7 bases not matched to a gene. The CDR3 has 14 amino acids. Germline V lookup: CDR1 MNHNS, CDR2 SASEGT. In nucleotides, the CDR3 is TGTGCCAGCAGGCTGACAGGGTTCTACTATGGCTACACCTTC. Encoded protein: CASRLTGFYYGYTF.

This chain links TRBV5-4 with TRBJ2-4; D is perhaps TRBD2 (5 bases). Trimming removed 0 bases at V and 1 base at J, with 20 bases between. This CDR3 spans 19 amino acids. Germline V gene lookup returns CDR1 SGHNT and CDR2 YYREEE (reference sequence). CDR3: CASSLAEDGPRGAKNIQYF. The CDR3, as DNA: TGTGCCAGCAGCTTGGCCGAGGACGGACCCCGAGGGGCCAAAAACATTCAGTACTTC.

The V and J genes are TRBV5-1 and TRBJ1-1; 12 bases line up with TRBD1. The CDR3 extends over 17 amino acids. Germline V gives CDR1 SGHRS, CDR2 YFSETQ. The V and J ends lost 0 bases and 3 bases, in that order; junction bases with no gene match: 6. CDR3 sequence (DNA): TGCGCCAGCAGCTTGGCCGGGACAGGGGGCATGGACACTGAAGCTTTCTTT. This translates into CASSLAGTGGMDTEAFF.

The CDR3 DNA sequence: TGTGCCAGCAGCTTGGATCGGGGGGCGCCTTATGGCTACACCTTC. This codes for CASSLDRGAPYGYTF. The V call is TRBV5-4, the J call TRBJ1-2; tentatively, D is TRBD1 (6 bases). Trimming left V 0 bases short and J 5 bases short, with 14 bases between. The CDR3 totals 15 residues. Germline lookup yields CDR1 SGHNT and CDR2 YYREEE (reference sequence).

The rearrangement links TRBV6-5 to TRBJ1-4, with D perhaps TRBD1 (5 bases). Germline assignment: CDR1 MNHEY and CDR2 SVGAGI. This CDR3 spans 14 amino acids. V was shortened by 5 bases and J by 0 bases, with 7 bases between the two germline ends. DNA of the CDR3: TGTGCCAGCAGTGACAGAGCAACTAATGAAAAACTGTTTTTT. Translating gives CASSDRATNEKLFF.

The rearrangement links TRBV9 to TRBJ2-1, with D possibly being TRBD2 (5 bases). Between the trimmed V and J ends, which lost 0 bases and 6 bases, there was a span of 10 bases. Germline V gene sequence: CDR1 SGDLS, CDR2 YYNGEE. CDR3 length: 14 amino acids. The CDR3 sequence is CASSVDGLSNEQFF. In nucleotides, the CDR3 is TGTGCCAGCAGCGTAGATGGACTTAGCAATGAGCAGTTCTTC.

The chain carries TRBV4-2 and TRBJ1-5; TRBD1 agrees at 8 bases. This CDR3 contains 17 residues. In germline, CDR1 is LGHNA, CDR2 YNFKEQ. After removal of 1 base from V and 3 bases from J, the junction contained 8 bases not matched to a gene. The DNA for the CDR3 is TGTGCCAGCAGCCAAGGGACAGGGAATTTTATCAATCAGCCCCAGCATTTT. This codes for CASSQGTGNFINQPQHF.

The chain employs TRBV14 and TRBJ1-1, with TRBD1 matching over 9 bases. The CDR3 extends over 16 amino acids. Trimming took 2 bases from V and 5 from J; bases not matched to a gene: 9. The germline gives CDR1 SGHDN, CDR2 FVKESK. In DNA, the CDR3 is TGTGCCAGCAGCCAAATGGGACAGGGCTGGAGAACTGAAGCTTTCTTT. This translates into CASSQMGQGWRTEAFF.

This sequence joins TRBV9 and TRBJ1-3; D may be TRBD1 (5 bases). Germline values: CDR1 SGDLS, CDR2 YYNGEE. The CDR3 covers 14 residues. Trimming took off 0 bases at V and 7 bases at J, with 11 bases between the two ends. CDR3 nucleotide sequence: TGTGCCAGCAGCGTAGATAGCAGACAGAACACCATATATTTT. This translates into CASSVDSRQNTIYF.

The chain carries TRBV9 and TRBJ2-1; 10 bases match TRBD2. The J segment lost 7 bases and the V segment lost 0 bases, leaving 4 bases of the junction unmatched. The length of the CDR3 is 15 residues. Germline V gene data show CDR1 as SGDLS and CDR2 as YYNGEE. The CDR3: CASSVVLAGGNEQFF. DNA of the CDR3: TGTGCCAGCAGCGTAGTTTTAGCGGGAGGAAATGAGCAGTTCTTC.

Note on this clone: The same CDR3 also results from other DNA sequences found in this sample. The genes are TRBV18 and TRBJ2-7; 7 bases match TRBD1. The germline gives CDR1 KGHSH, CDR2 LQKENI. With 3 bases clipped from V and 3 bases from J, the junction kept 2 bases outside the gene matches. The CDR3 sequence is 13 residues long. CDR3: CASSPPGGYEQYF. As DNA, the CDR3 is TGTGCCAGCTCACCGCCAGGGGGCTACGAGCAGTACTTC.

V and J are TRBV30 and TRBJ2-5; TRBD1 matches 11 bases. The CDR3 extends over 15 amino acids. V shed 3 bases, J shed 9 bases, and the junction held 12 bases outside the gene matches. Germline V gene lookup returns CDR1 GTSNPN and CDR2 SVGIG (reference sequence). CDR3 sequence reads: CAWSRGTGGSSAQYF. The CDR3 coding sequence is TGTGCCTGGAGCAGAGGGACAGGGGGTTCTTCGGCCCAGTACTTC.

J is TRBJ2-2 and V is TRBV7-9, with D maybe TRBD2 (6 bases). V lost 0 bases to trimming and J lost 5 bases, with 13 bases between them. This CDR3 spans 16 amino acids. The germline CDR1 and CDR2 sequences are SEHNR and FQNEAQ (reference sequence). The CDR3 DNA follows: TGTGCCAGCAGCTTAGCGGAGGGGTTCCGAACCGGGGAGCTGTTTTTT. The encoded protein is CASSLAEGFRTGELFF.

The V call is TRBV11-2, the J call TRBJ2-1, with TRBD1 matching over 9 bases. This CDR3 spans 15 amino acids. Germline V lookup: CDR1 SGHAT, CDR2 FQNNGV. The J segment lost 3 bases and the V segment lost 5 bases, leaving 5 bases of the junction unmatched. The CDR3 DNA reads TGTGCCAGCAGCCAACAGGGGGCGGTCTACAATGAGCAGTTCTTC. Translating it yields CASSQQGAVYNEQFF.

The chain carries TRBV30 and TRBJ1-5; no clear D. The V gene's germline CDR1 is GTSNPN and CDR2 SVGIG (reference sequence). This CDR3 contains 13 residues. Trimming cost V 2 bases and J 0 bases, with 5 bases left between them. The CDR3, as DNA: TGTGCCTGGAGTTCTGTTAGCAATCAGCCCCAGCATTTT. It translates to CAWSSVSNQPQHF.

This chain uses TRBV5-4 with TRBJ2-1; TRBD1 agrees at 7 bases. Germline CDR1 reads SGHNT; CDR2 reads YYREEE (reference sequence). This CDR3 contains 14 residues. V shed 2 bases and J 10 bases; nucleotides not matched to a gene: 9. CDR3 sequence (DNA): TGTGCCAGCAGCTTAAAAAACGACAGGGAAGAGCAGTTCTTC. Amino acid sequence: CASSLKNDREEQFF.

This chain connects TRBV9 to TRBJ2-2; D uncertain. Deletions cut 4 bases from V and 7 bases from J, with 20 bases between. This CDR3 comprises 16 residues. The V gene's germline CDR1 is SGDLS and CDR2 YYNGEE. The CDR3 loop reads CASSQSVISSFGELFF. DNA of the CDR3: TGTGCCAGCAGCCAATCGGTCATATCCTCCTTCGGGGAGCTGTTTTTT. Combining the CDR3 with reference TRBV9 and TRBJ2-2 gives the whole variable domain DSGVTQTPKHLITATGQRVTLRCSPRSGDLSVYWYQQSLDQGLQFLIQYYNGEERAKGNILERFSAQQFPDLHSELNLSSLELGDSALYFCASSQSVISSFGELFFGEGSRLTVL.

The chain employs TRBV6-6 and TRBJ2-1; D is unclear. Germline CDR1 MNHNY, CDR2 SVGAGI (reference sequence). This CDR3 region has 14 residues. With 6 bases removed from V and 9 bases from J, the gap between germline ends came to 18 bases. DNA of the CDR3: TGTGCCAGCAGCTGGCCAGGCCCCTCTGGTGAGCAGTTCTTC. Encoded protein: CASSWPGPSGEQFF.

The rearrangement joins TRBV2 to TRBJ1-5, with TRBD1 identical over 7 bases. This CDR3 has 14 amino acids. J was trimmed by 3 bases and V by 4 bases; bases with no gene match: 3. Germline V CDR1 and CDR2: SNHLY, FYNNEI. CDR3 DNA: TGTGCCAGCAGTGGGACAGGAAACAATCAGCCCCAGCATTTT. This codes for CASSGTGNNQPQHF.

This chain connects TRBV10-3 to TRBJ1-1; tentative D call: TRBD1 (6 bases). Trimming removed 3 bases from V and 5 bases from J, with 13 bases in between. This CDR3 has 14 amino acids. Germline-derived CDR1 and CDR2 are ENHRY and SYGVKD. The CDR3 region is CAISEWDTQTEAFF. CDR3 nucleotide sequence: TGTGCCATCAGTGAATGGGACACCCAAACTGAAGCTTTCTTT.

The chain employs TRBV5-1 and TRBJ1-3; perhaps TRBD1 as D (5 bases). Germline assignment: CDR1 SGHRS and CDR2 YFSETQ. V lost 0 bases and J lost 0, with 7 bases in between. The CDR3 runs to 15 residues. For the CDR3, the DNA is TGCGCCAGCAGCTTGGGACAGACCTCTGGAAACACCATATATTTT. Its protein is CASSLGQTSGNTIYF.

V gene TRBV29-1 combines with J gene TRBJ1-1; D is unclear. CDR3 length equals 12 residues. Trimming pared 3 bases from V and 4 bases from J, leaving 9 bases between. Germline loops: CDR1 SQVTM, CDR2 ANQGSEA. CDR3: CSVEQAATEAFF. The CDR3 DNA is TGCAGCGTTGAGCAGGCCGCCACTGAAGCTTTCTTT.

V is TRBV6-1 and J is TRBJ1-2; D might be TRBD1 (6 bases). The CDR3 sequence is 15 residues long. V lost 0 bases to trimming and J lost 2 bases, with 10 bases between them. Germline V gene data show CDR1 as MNHNS and CDR2 as SASEGT. For the CDR3, the DNA is TGTGCCAGCAGTGAAGCCCGGACAGCCAACTATGGCTACACCTTC. This encodes CASSEARTANYGYTF.

V usage is TRBV30 and J usage is TRBJ1-1, with D hard to call. V lost 4 bases, J lost 1 base, and 13 bases lay in between. Germline assignment: CDR1 GTSNPN and CDR2 SVGIG (reference sequence). The CDR3 loop spans 14 amino acids. CDR3 nucleotide sequence: TGTGCCTGGACATATTCACATGGGAACACTGAAGCTTTCTTT. Its protein is CAWTYSHGNTEAFF.